A single sample is the source of the 3 T cell receptor beta chains below, sequenced in a study of response to subunit inactivated influenza vaccine. One entry per CDR3 protein results from TCRdb running MiXCR on the RT-PCR reads. Among more than 450,000 distinct CDR3 sequences listed, about 11% were seen once. The sample was also linked to a second study, of T cells expressing NK-cell markers. That paper states: Researchers built TCR beta cDNA using 5'RACE template switching with UMIs.

The sequencing used PBMCs from blood, collected on the day of vaccination. The origin of the receptors is a man aged 50-59 years who received an inactivated influenza vaccine.

The chain carries TRBV9 and TRBJ2-6; D is uncertain. CDR3 length: 20 residues. Germline V gives CDR1 SGDLS, CDR2 YYNGEE. Trimming took 2 bases from V and 0 from J, leaving 21 bases between them. The CDR3 bases are TGTGCCAGCAGCGTGGTTGTGGGCGGATCACCCTCCTCTGGGGCCAACGTCCTGACTTTC. Translating gives CASSVVVGGSPSSGANVLTF.

This clonotype was counted only a few times. J is TRBJ2-5 and V is TRBV5-6, with TRBD1 matching 7 bases. There are 14 residues in the CDR3. Germline V gene data show CDR1 as SGHDT and CDR2 as YYEEEE. The trim removed 4 bases at V and 1 base at J, leaving 4 bases unmatched. For the CDR3, the DNA is TGTGCCAGCAGCCTCCAGGGGGTCCAAGAGACCCAGTACTTC. Protein product: CASSLQGVQETQYF. The full variable domain, completed using reference TRBV5-6 and TRBJ2-5, is DAGVTQSPTHLIKTRGQQVTLRCSPKSGHDTVSWYQQALGQGPQFIFQYYEEEERQRGNFPDRFSGHQFPNYSSELNVNALLLGDSALYLCASSLQGVQETQYFGPGTRLLVL.

Only a few counts were recorded for this clonotype. V gene TRBV20-1 combines with J gene TRBJ1-1; D remains unclear. The germline V gene has CDR1 DFQATT and CDR2 SNEGSKA (reference sequence). Trimming took off 0 bases at V and 8 bases at J, with 16 bases between the two ends. The CDR3 covers 14 residues. The CDR3 nucleotides read TGCAGTGCTAGAGAGGTACGGGGATTATGGGAAGCTTTCTTT. It codes for CSAREVRGLWEAFF.